These 28 T cell receptor beta chains came from one sample sequenced in a study of beta chain features in type 1 diabetes. Since all of the isolated RNA was reverse transcribed, expressed TCRB transcripts were what got sequenced. Profiled with immunoSEQ multiplex PCR; TCRdb holds only in-frame clones, not every one. Of 40,000 to 55,000 clones detected, approximately 43% appear once; the ten largest clones hold less than 0.15%. These receptors' antigens are unknown. Broader study findings: The study found moderately but significantly shorter TCRB CDR3s in all four CD4+ subsets of Type 1 diabetes patients.

Sequencing was carried out using stem cell memory CD4+ T cells from blood. The receptors here all came from a man between 25 and 39 years old with type 1 diabetes.

This clone came up a few times. V usage is TRBV5-1 and J usage is TRBJ1-2, with 8 bases matching TRBD1. The V gene end was trimmed by 4 bases and the J gene end by 2 bases; junction bases not matched to a gene: 13. The CDR3 totals 17 residues. Germline CDR1 is SGHRS and CDR2 is YFSETQ. CDR3 sequence (DNA): TGCGCCAGCAGCGTGCCCCGGACAGGGACGACCAACTATGGCTACACCTTC. Translating gives CASSVPRTGTTNYGYTF. The full variable domain, its missing parts supplied by reference TRBV5-1 and TRBJ1-2, is KAGVTQTPRYLIKTRGQQVTLSCSPISGHRSVSWYQQTPGQGLQFLFEYFSETQRNKGNFPGRFSGRQFSNSRSEMNVSTLELGDSALYLCASSVPRTGTTNYGYTFGSGTRLTVV.

This clone was counted between two and nine times. The chain joins TRBV7-9 to TRBJ2-7; tentative D call: TRBD2 (5 bases). This CDR3 region has 15 residues. Trimming removed 5 bases at V and 3 bases at J, with 17 bases between. CDR1 is SEHNR and CDR2 is FQNEAQ in the germline V gene (reference sequence). The CDR3 DNA follows: TGTGCCAGCAGCCCACCCCCGCCAACTAGCTACGAGCAGTACTTC. Amino acids: CASSPPPPTSYEQYF.

For the CDR3, the DNA is TGTGCCATCAGTGAGTCGATTACAGGAAAAACTCAAGCTTTCTTT. Translation gives CAISESITGKTQAFF. The V and J genes are TRBV10-3 and TRBJ1-1; D possibly corresponds to TRBD1 (5 bases). V lost 0 bases and J 9 bases, leaving 17 bases between the germline ends. CDR1 is ENHRY, CDR2 SYGVKD, per germline. The CDR3 spans 15 residues.

A few counts support this clone. The chain joins TRBV7-9 to TRBJ1-1; D gene unclear. Germline loops: CDR1 SEHNR, CDR2 FQNEAQ (reference sequence). The CDR3 has 13 amino acids. V was pared by 5 bases and J by 6 bases, with 13 bases between. This CDR3 is CASSARGAAEAFF. In DNA form, the CDR3 reads TGTGCCAGCAGCGCCCGAGGCGCCGCTGAAGCTTTCTTT.

J is TRBJ2-6 and V is TRBV28; D call uncertain. This CDR3 is built from 15 residues. CDR1 and CDR2 (germline): MDHEN, SYDVKM. Trimming pared 6 bases from V and 2 bases from J, leaving 11 bases between. This CDR3 is CASSFWHAGANVLTF. The CDR3 coding sequence is TGTGCCAGCAGCTTCTGGCATGCTGGGGCCAACGTCCTGACTTTC.

This clone has a handful of counts. The chain employs TRBV18 and TRBJ1-1; 7 nucleotides match TRBD1. J lost 1 base, V lost 3 bases, and 5 bases had no gene match. CDR1 and CDR2 from the germline V gene are KGHSH and LQKENI. This CDR3 region has 15 residues. CDR3 coding DNA: TGTGCCAGCTCACCGGGACAGATACAGAACACTGAAGCTTTCTTT. Translation: CASSPGQIQNTEAFF.

The V and J genes are TRBV28 and TRBJ1-2; D ambiguous. Germline V gene lookup returns CDR1 MDHEN and CDR2 SYDVKM. V lost 7 bases and J 8 bases, leaving 20 bases between the germline ends. The CDR3 runs to 14 residues. The CDR3 region has the DNA TGTGCCAGCACCCTTGGGAGATTATACGGGGGCTACACCTTC. Protein sequence: CASTLGRLYGGYTF.

The chain recombines TRBV9 with TRBJ2-1, with 9 bases that match TRBD2. V lost 3 bases, J lost 1 base, and 2 bases stayed unmatched. Germline CDR1 is SGDLS and CDR2 is YYNGEE. There are 15 residues in the CDR3. CDR3 coding DNA: TGTGCCAGCAGCGATCTAGCGGGGTCCTACAATGAGCAGTTCTTC. Residues: CASSDLAGSYNEQFF.

This clone was detected only once. The V and J genes are TRBV5-1 and TRBJ1-4, with D possibly TRBD1 on 5 matching bases. The germline gives CDR1 SGHRS, CDR2 YFSETQ. Trimming removed 0 bases at V and 4 bases at J, with 7 bases between. The CDR3 is made up of 14 amino acids. The CDR3 DNA sequence: TGCGCCAGCAGCTTGGGACAGCGTAATGAAAAACTGTTTTTT. Translation: CASSLGQRNEKLFF.

The chain joins TRBV27 to TRBJ2-3; 9 nucleotides line up with TRBD1. The CDR3 spans 14 residues. Germline V lookup: CDR1 MNHEY, CDR2 SMNVEV (reference sequence). J was trimmed by 4 bases and V by 5 bases; bases with no gene match: 4. CDR3 bases: TGTGCCAGCAGTATCAGACAGGGGGCAGATACGCAGTATTTT. Amino acids: CASSIRQGADTQYF.

This chain uses TRBV2 with TRBJ2-3, with 7 bases that match TRBD2. The junction had 12 bases not matched to a gene; V was cut back by 1 base and J by 5 bases. The germline V gene encodes CDR1 SNHLY and CDR2 FYNNEI. This CDR3 is 17 amino acids long. The CDR3 is CASSEGRAAGDLDTQYF. CDR3 coding DNA: TGTGCCAGCAGTGAAGGTCGGGCGGCGGGAGATTTAGATACGCAGTATTTT.

The chain has TRBV7-9 and TRBJ1-1; D not certain. V dropped 0 bases and J dropped 2 bases, with 7 bases sitting between them. The CDR3 sequence is 14 residues long. Germline CDR1 and CDR2: SEHNR and FQNEAQ (reference sequence). The CDR3: CASSLASGNTEAFF. The CDR3 coding sequence is TGTGCCAGCAGCTTAGCGTCGGGTAACACTGAAGCTTTCTTT.

This clone was observed a few times. The V gene is TRBV5-1, the J gene TRBJ1-2; D gene ambiguous. The CDR3 is 14 residues long. The germline gives CDR1 SGHRS, CDR2 YFSETQ. Trimming stripped 0 bases from V and 2 bases from J, with 8 bases between. CDR3 sequence reads: CASSLASVNYGYTF. In DNA form, the CDR3 reads TGCGCCAGCAGCTTGGCCTCAGTCAACTATGGCTACACCTTC.

J is TRBJ2-1 and V is TRBV7-3; TRBD2 matches 8 bases. The CDR3 runs to 16 residues. CDR1 is SGHTA, CDR2 FQGTGA, per germline. After removal of 1 base from V and 5 bases from J, the junction contained 7 bases not matched to a gene. CDR3 region: CASSLNLAGRDNEQFF. Here the CDR3 DNA reads TGTGCCAGCAGCTTAAACCTAGCGGGCCGCGACAATGAGCAGTTCTTC.

The chain joins TRBV4-2 to TRBJ2-3; 11 bases match TRBD2. Germline assignment: CDR1 LGHNA and CDR2 YNFKEQ. The J segment lost 8 bases and the V segment lost 4 bases, leaving 14 bases of the junction unmatched. There are 17 residues in the CDR3. CDR3 nucleotides: TGTGCCAGCAGCCTAATTTTAGCGGGAGGGCCGGGGCGTACGCAGTATTTT. Translation: CASSLILAGGPGRTQYF.

A single count supports this clone. The J gene is TRBJ2-2, the V gene TRBV6-1, with D perhaps TRBD2 (6 bases). Trimming stripped 6 bases from V and 6 bases from J, with 11 bases between. There are 13 residues in the CDR3. Per the germline V gene, CDR1 is MNHNS and CDR2 is SASEGT. Written as DNA, the CDR3 is TGTGCCAGCAGCGGACTAAAGGCCGGGGAGCTGTTTTTT. Translated, it gives CASSGLKAGELFF.

CDR3 nucleotides: TGTGCCAGTAATCCAAGGGGCCCGGGACAGGGAGTCCATGAGCAGTTCTTC. Protein: CASNPRGPGQGVHEQFF. The chain carries TRBV19 and TRBJ2-1, with 9 bases identical to TRBD1. Germline lookup yields CDR1 LNHDA and CDR2 SQIVND (reference sequence). V shed 7 bases and J 8 bases; nucleotides not matched to a gene: 18. The CDR3 has 17 amino acids.

The chain is built from TRBV11-2 and TRBJ2-5, with TRBD2 identical over 14 bases. The CDR3 runs 17 residues. J was trimmed by 4 bases and V by 2 bases; bases with no gene match: 6. CDR1 and CDR2 (germline): SGHAT, FQNNGV. CDR3 loop: CASSLLGGTSGRETQYF. The DNA for the CDR3 is TGTGCCAGCAGCTTACTGGGGGGGACTAGCGGGAGAGAGACCCAGTACTTC.

This clone appeared a few times. The V gene is TRBV2, the J gene TRBJ1-4; TRBD1 aligns across 10 bases. V shed 4 bases, J shed 8 bases, and the junction held 7 bases outside the gene matches. Germline CDR1 reads SNHLY; CDR2 reads FYNNEI. The CDR3 runs 15 residues. The CDR3 DNA sequence: TGTGCCAGCAGTGGGGGACAGGGGATGGAGGAAAAACTGTTTTTT. The encoded protein is CASSGGQGMEEKLFF.

The V call is TRBV2, the J call TRBJ2-1; 12 positions agree with TRBD2. Germline V gene sequence: CDR1 SNHLY, CDR2 FYNNEI. The CDR3 has 17 residues. After removal of 3 bases from V and 8 bases from J, the junction contained 11 bases not matched to a gene. CDR3 in DNA: TGTGCCAGCAGTGATAAACGGGGACTAGCGGGTATCTATGAGCAGTTCTTC. It specifies CASSDKRGLAGIYEQFF.

This clone was detected a few times. The chain joins TRBV5-1 to TRBJ2-5; D remains unclear. CDR1 is SGHRS and CDR2 is YFSETQ in the germline V gene. CDR3 length: 16 amino acids. The V end was cut by 4 bases, the J end by 4 bases, with 20 bases between. The DNA for the CDR3 is TGCGCCAGCAGCCTGGGCGGTGGCCAGAGAGGAGAGACCCAGTACTTC. Translated: CASSLGGGQRGETQYF. The full variable domain, rest sourced from reference TRBV5-1 and TRBJ2-5, is KAGVTQTPRYLIKTRGQQVTLSCSPISGHRSVSWYQQTPGQGLQFLFEYFSETQRNKGNFPGRFSGRQFSNSRSEMNVSTLELGDSALYLCASSLGGGQRGETQYFGPGTRLLVL.

The J gene is TRBJ2-5, the V gene TRBV28, with D perhaps TRBD1 (5 bases). Trimming removed 4 bases from V and 4 bases from J, with 13 bases in between. Germline loops: CDR1 MDHEN, CDR2 SYDVKM. The CDR3 totals 14 residues. The CDR3 DNA reads TGTGCCAGCAGTTCTATAGGGGTTGTAGAGACCCAGTACTTC. It translates to CASSSIGVVETQYF.

The CDR3 DNA reads as TGTGCCAGCAGCAGTCCCCCGGAGGGCTCCTACAATGAGCAGTTCTTC. Its translation: CASSSPPEGSYNEQFF. This chain connects TRBV13 to TRBJ2-1, with D possibly TRBD2 on 6 matching bases. V was shortened by 5 bases and J by 0 bases, with 14 bases between the two germline ends. The germline V gene encodes CDR1 PRHDT and CDR2 FYEKMQ (reference sequence). This CDR3 comprises 16 residues. The variable domain in full, with the rest retrieved from reference TRBV13 and TRBJ2-1, is AAGVIQSPRHLIKEKRETATLKCYPIPRHDTVYWYQQGPGQDPQFLISFYEKMQSDKGSIPDRFSAQQFSDYHSELNMSSLELGDSALYFCASSSPPEGSYNEQFFGPGTRLTVL.

This clone appeared a few times. The chain joins TRBV28 to TRBJ2-1; TRBD1 might be the D (5 bases). The CDR3 is made up of 13 amino acids. Trimming cost V 9 bases and J 6 bases, with 15 bases left between them. Per the germline V gene, CDR1 is MDHEN and CDR2 is SYDVKM. The CDR3 sequence: CASQGAPGNEQFF. Written as DNA, the CDR3 is TGTGCCAGTCAAGGGGCCCCAGGCAATGAGCAGTTCTTC.

This clone was recorded a few times. The V gene is TRBV15, the J gene TRBJ2-7, with D perhaps matching TRBD2 (5 bases). CDR3 length: 15 residues. Per the germline V gene, CDR1 is LNHNV and CDR2 is YYDKDF (reference sequence). Trimming removed 1 base at V and 6 bases at J, with 16 bases between. The chain's CDR3 is CATSRGAGKYAEQYF. CDR3 sequence (DNA): TGTGCCACCAGCAGAGGGGCCGGGAAATACGCCGAGCAGTACTTC.

The chain joins TRBV6-1 to TRBJ2-7; perhaps TRBD1 as D (6 bases). From germline, CDR1 is MNHNS and CDR2 SASEGT. V lost 7 bases to trimming and J lost 2 bases, with 15 bases between them. This CDR3 contains 14 residues. The CDR3 here is CASTFSQGPYEQYF. CDR3 DNA: TGTGCCAGCACATTTTCACAGGGACCCTACGAGCAGTACTTC.

The chain combines TRBV6-1 with TRBJ2-2; a possible D gene is TRBD1 (5 bases). CDR3 size: 14 residues. V was clipped by 7 bases and J by 7 bases, with 16 bases between them. Germline values: CDR1 MNHNS, CDR2 SASEGT. This CDR3 reads CASTSLLTGGELFF. The CDR3 DNA sequence: TGTGCCAGCACCTCACTACTTACAGGCGGGGAGCTGTTTTTT.

The chain employs TRBV18 and TRBJ2-1, with TRBD2 identical over 7 bases. The CDR3 runs 17 residues. Germline trimming cut 3 bases from V and 4 bases from J; bases unmatched to any gene: 12. Per germline, CDR1 KGHSH and CDR2 LQKENI. CDR3 in amino acids: CASSPRRAGVEYNEQFF. The CDR3 DNA reads TGTGCCAGCTCACCTCGAAGGGCGGGAGTGGAGTACAATGAGCAGTTCTTC.